This entry is about one T cell receptor beta chain. The sample originates from a study of CD8 T cells in Susac syndrome. Reverse transcription of roughly 0.5 to 1 ug RNA was carried out with random hexamers. TCRdb processed the immunoSEQ multiplex PCR reads anew with MiXCR; each CDR3 protein has one entry. Here the sample spans about 240,000 distinct CDR3 sequences, about 95% being singletons. The receptor's source is a human donor with Susac syndrome. Sequencing used CD4+ T cells from PBMCs.

The CDR3 loop reads CASSDGRTNEQFF. Written as DNA, the CDR3 is TGTGCCAGCAGCGACGGACGTACCAATGAGCAGTTCTTC. The genes are TRBV3-1 and TRBJ2-1; D call uncertain. The CDR3 is 13 residues long. V gave up 5 bases and J gave up 6 bases, with 11 bases separating them. The germline gives CDR1 LGHDT, CDR2 YNNKEL (reference sequence).